These T cell receptor beta chains were read from a single sample in a study of T cells in Graves' hyperthyroidism and ophthalmopathy. TCRdb passed the multiplex PCR reads through MiXCR, listing each CDR3 protein once. The table lists over 500,000 distinct CDR3 sequences, 40% to 50% of them singletons, with about two fifths in the top ten. The sample comprised peripheral blood or thyroid tissue (not recorded which). These receptors came from an adult woman with Graves' disease, either hyperthyroidism or ophthalmopathy (not recorded which). The CDR3 runs from the conserved cysteine through the conserved F or W. The D gene is left open where the match is weak. Clone size is given for some rows only: seen once, a few or many times, or a class if the clone is expanded.

J gene: TRBJ1-2; D gene: NA; V gene: TRBV19; clone size: NA; CDR3 DNA: TGTGCCGGATCGGGTTCGGAAGGAAGCGGGAGCTACACCTTC; CDR3 protein: CAGSGSEGSGSYTF
J gene: TRBJ1-3; D gene: TRBD1; V gene: TRBV20-1; clone size: NA; CDR3 DNA: TGCAGTGCTCGTGACAGGGGGCGAGGAAACACCATATATTTT; CDR3 protein: CSARDRGRGNTIYF
J gene: TRBJ1-2; D gene: NA; V gene: TRBV29-1; clone size: NA; CDR3 DNA: TGCAGCGTTGAAGATTCTGGGTTTGGCTACACCTTC; CDR3 protein: CSVEDSGFGYTF
J gene: TRBJ1-1; D gene: NA; V gene: TRBV6-1; clone size: few; CDR3 DNA: TGTGCCAGCACTCGGGGGGGGGGAAACACTGAAGCTTTCTTT; CDR3 protein: CASTRGGGNTEAFF
J gene: TRBJ1-2; D gene: NA; V gene: TRBV7-8; clone size: many; CDR3 DNA: TGTGCCAGCAGCTTAGGACGGTCCTATGGCTACACCTTC; CDR3 protein: CASSLGRSYGYTF
J gene: TRBJ1-4; D gene: NA; V gene: TRBV9; clone size: NA; CDR3 DNA: TGTGCCAGCAGCGTAGTAGGGGGTAGTGAAAAACTGTTTTTT; CDR3 protein: CASSVVGGSEKLFF
J gene: TRBJ2-5; D gene: NA; V gene: TRBV29-1; clone size: few; CDR3 DNA: TGCAGCGGAGGGGAAGAGACCCAGTACTTC; CDR3 protein: CSGGEETQYF
J gene: TRBJ2-7; D gene: TRBD1; V gene: TRBV20-1; clone size: NA; CDR3 DNA: TGCAGTCCTAGGCGGGACAGGGGCAGGAACGAGCAGTACTTC; CDR3 protein: CSPRRDRGRNEQYF
J gene: TRBJ1-2; D gene: NA; V gene: TRBV19; clone size: NA; CDR3 DNA: TGCGCCAGTAGCACCGACAGGACCTATGGCTACACCTTC; CDR3 protein: CASSTDRTYGYTF
J gene: TRBJ1-3; D gene: TRBD1; V gene: TRBV4-1; clone size: NA; CDR3 DNA: TGCGCCAGCAGCCAGTCCGGGACAGCTAGAAACACCATATATTTT; CDR3 protein: CASSQSGTARNTIYF
J gene: TRBJ1-1; D gene: NA; V gene: TRBV19; clone size: many; CDR3 DNA: TGTGCCAGTAGCCCCCGTGGTCAGTCTCACACTGAAGCTTTCTTT; CDR3 protein: CASSPRGQSHTEAFF
J gene: TRBJ2-7; D gene: NA; V gene: TRBV29-1; clone size: few; CDR3 DNA: TGCAGCGTTGCACAAGGGCTCTCCTACGAGCAGTACTTC; CDR3 protein: CSVAQGLSYEQYF
J gene: TRBJ1-2; D gene: NA; V gene: TRBV20-1; clone size: NA; CDR3 DNA: TGCAGTGCTAGGGGCGTGGGTGGCTACACCTTC; CDR3 protein: CSARGVGGYTF
J gene: TRBJ1-1; D gene: NA; V gene: TRBV29-1; clone size: few; CDR3 DNA: TGCAGCGTTCTCCCAAACACTGAAGCTTTCTTT; CDR3 protein: CSVLPNTEAFF
J gene: TRBJ2-6; D gene: TRBD1; V gene: TRBV11-3; clone size: NA; CDR3 DNA: TGTGCCAGCAGCCTAACAATTGGGACAGCCCTGACTTTC; CDR3 protein: CASSLTIGTALTF
J gene: TRBJ2-5; D gene: NA; V gene: TRBV12-3/TRBV12-4; clone size: NA; CDR3 DNA: TGTGCCAGCAGTACAGGGTCTGAGACCCAGTACTTC; CDR3 protein: CASSTGSETQYF
J gene: TRBJ1-1; D gene: NA; V gene: TRBV10-2; clone size: few; CDR3 DNA: TGCGCCAGCGGGGAGTTGTCGGAAGCTTTCTTT; CDR3 protein: CASGELSEAFF
J gene: TRBJ2-7; D gene: TRBD2; V gene: TRBV20-1; clone size: many; CDR3 DNA: TGCAGTGATAGACTAGCGGGATCATACGAGCAGTACTTC; CDR3 protein: CSDRLAGSYEQYF
J gene: TRBJ2-3; D gene: NA; V gene: TRBV10-3; clone size: NA; CDR3 DNA: TGTGCCATCAGTGACTATGTCACAGATACGCAGTATTTT; CDR3 protein: CAISDYVTDTQYF
J gene: TRBJ1-2; D gene: NA; V gene: TRBV9; clone size: once; CDR3 DNA: TGTGCCAGCAGTGAGGGGGGTCCGGTCGGCTACACCTTC; CDR3 protein: CASSEGGPVGYTF
J gene: TRBJ2-7; D gene: NA; V gene: TRBV5-1; clone size: few; CDR3 DNA: TGCGCCAGCAGCTTAACCGGGGAATACGAGCAGTACTTC; CDR3 protein: CASSLTGEYEQYF
J gene: TRBJ1-2; D gene: NA; V gene: TRBV4-2; clone size: many; CDR3 DNA: TGTGCCAGCAGCCAAGATTTCAGCCCCTCTAACTATGGCTACACCTTC; CDR3 protein: CASSQDFSPSNYGYTF
J gene: TRBJ1-6; D gene: NA; V gene: TRBV29-1; clone size: NA; CDR3 DNA: TGCAGCGTTGAAGGGGGTGAGGGGAATTCACCCCTCCACTTT; CDR3 protein: CSVEGGEGNSPLHF
J gene: TRBJ1-3; D gene: NA; V gene: TRBV4-3; clone size: NA; CDR3 DNA: TGCGCCAGCAGCCAAGATCGGATTTTCGGAAACACCATATATTTT; CDR3 protein: CASSQDRIFGNTIYF
J gene: TRBJ1-1; D gene: NA; V gene: TRBV5-1; clone size: NA; CDR3 DNA: TGCGCCAGCAGCGAGGGAAGAAAGGAGAGCACTGAAGCTTTCTTT; CDR3 protein: CASSEGRKESTEAFF
J gene: TRBJ1-2; D gene: NA; V gene: TRBV7-9; clone size: NA; CDR3 DNA: NA; CDR3 protein: CASSFVGTGNTF
J gene: TRBJ1-6; D gene: NA; V gene: TRBV7-9; clone size: NA; CDR3 DNA: TGTGCCAGCAGTGGGGTAGGTACCGGTTCACCCCTCCACTTT; CDR3 protein: CASSGVGTGSPLHF
J gene: TRBJ2-6; D gene: NA; V gene: TRBV7-9; clone size: NA; CDR3 DNA: TGTGCCAGCAGTTCGCGGCCAGGGCCATTACCCTCTGGGGCCAACGTCCTGACTTTC; CDR3 protein: CASSSRPGPLPSGANVLTF
J gene: TRBJ2-3; D gene: TRBD2; V gene: TRBV7-3; clone size: few; CDR3 DNA: TGTGCCAGCAGTAGTAGCGGGGCAGATACGCAGTATTTT; CDR3 protein: CASSSSGADTQYF
J gene: TRBJ1-2; D gene: NA; V gene: TRBV29-1; clone size: few; CDR3 DNA: TGCAGCGCCCTGGACGGGGACGATGGCTACACCTTC; CDR3 protein: CSALDGDDGYTF
J gene: TRBJ2-6; D gene: TRBD1; V gene: TRBV19; clone size: NA; CDR3 DNA: TGTGCCAGCAGCCTGGACAGGGCCACTGGGGCCAACGTCCTGACTTTC; CDR3 protein: CASSLDRATGANVLTF
J gene: TRBJ2-7; D gene: TRBD2; V gene: TRBV6-2/TRBV6-3; clone size: few; CDR3 DNA: TGTGCCAGCAGTTGGGGGCTAGCGGGAGAGTACTACTTC; CDR3 protein: CASSWGLAGEYYF
J gene: TRBJ1-2; D gene: TRBD1; V gene: TRBV15; clone size: NA; CDR3 DNA: TGTGCCACCAGCTCAGGGACAGGGTTTCATGGCTACACCTTC; CDR3 protein: CATSSGTGFHGYTF
J gene: TRBJ1-6; D gene: TRBD1; V gene: TRBV6-5; clone size: NA; CDR3 DNA: TGTGCCAGCAGTCGGGACAGGCGGAGCGATAATTCACCCCTCCACTTT; CDR3 protein: CASSRDRRSDNSPLHF
J gene: TRBJ1-6; D gene: NA; V gene: TRBV7-9; clone size: many; CDR3 DNA: TGTGCCAGCAGCTTACACCCAAGCTCCTATAATTCACCCCTCCACTTT; CDR3 protein: CASSLHPSSYNSPLHF
J gene: TRBJ1-2; D gene: NA; V gene: TRBV29-1; clone size: many; CDR3 DNA: TGCAGCGGCAGCGGGGACTATGGCTACACCTTC; CDR3 protein: CSGSGDYGYTF
J gene: TRBJ1-4; D gene: TRBD1; V gene: TRBV6-6; clone size: NA; CDR3 DNA: TGTGCCAGCAGTCCCGGTGGACAGGGTGTTGTAAAACTGTTTTTT; CDR3 protein: CASSPGGQGVVKLFF
J gene: TRBJ2-6; D gene: TRBD1; V gene: TRBV7-9; clone size: once; CDR3 DNA: TGTGCCAGCAAAAGATACTGGGACAGTAATAGCGACCGATACACTGGGGCCAACGTCCTGACTTTC; CDR3 protein: CASKRYWDSNSDRYTGANVLTF
J gene: TRBJ1-5; D gene: NA; V gene: TRBV9; clone size: few; CDR3 DNA: TGTGCCAGCAGCGCCCAGACAGGAACCAATCAGCCCCAGCATTTT; CDR3 protein: CASSAQTGTNQPQHF
J gene: TRBJ1-2; D gene: NA; V gene: TRBV15; clone size: once; CDR3 DNA: TGTGCCACCAGCAGAGATAGGGCATCCGATGGCTACACCTTC; CDR3 protein: CATSRDRASDGYTF
J gene: TRBJ2-5; D gene: NA; V gene: TRBV20-1; clone size: NA; CDR3 DNA: TGCAGTACTAGAGTCCTAGTTGAAACCCAGTACTTC; CDR3 protein: CSTRVLVETQYF
J gene: TRBJ1-2; D gene: NA; V gene: TRBV5-6; clone size: NA; CDR3 DNA: TGTGCCAGCAGCTTGCGGGGACCAGCTAACTATGGCTACACCTTC; CDR3 protein: CASSLRGPANYGYTF
J gene: TRBJ2-7; D gene: TRBD2; V gene: TRBV7-2; clone size: NA; CDR3 DNA: TGTGCCAGCAGCTTAGCTGGTGCGACTAGCGACGAGCAGTACTTC; CDR3 protein: CASSLAGATSDEQYF
J gene: TRBJ2-7; D gene: NA; V gene: TRBV27; clone size: NA; CDR3 DNA: TGTGCCAGCAGTTTAAATCCAAGCCGGCGGGCCTACGAGCAGTACTTC; CDR3 protein: CASSLNPSRRAYEQYF
J gene: TRBJ2-5; D gene: NA; V gene: TRBV15; clone size: NA; CDR3 DNA: TGTGCCACCAGCAGAGATCAGGAGGAGACCCAGTACTTC; CDR3 protein: CATSRDQEETQYF